This TCR beta chain was recorded in a study of T cell changes during pregnancy in multiple sclerosis. Sequencing was performed with immunoSEQ multiplex PCR; in TCRdb, only in-frame clones are kept and a portion is missing. The data hold approximately 68,000 clones, with approximately 89% observed a single time. The V end lost 4 bases, the J end lost 0 bases, and 10 bases lay between the germline ends. In germline, CDR1 is SGHNT, CDR2 YYREEE (reference sequence). This CDR3 has 14 amino acids. The rearrangement uses TRBV5-4 and TRBJ2-5, with a weak D call TRBD1 (5 bases). This receptor was identified in a female donor with multiple sclerosis, enrolled in a pregnancy study. The sequencing used peripheral blood, collected in the second trimester of pregnancy. This chain's CDR3 is CASSMWTNQETQYF. CDR3 DNA: TGTGCCAGCAGCATGTGGACAAACCAAGAGACCCAGTACTTC.